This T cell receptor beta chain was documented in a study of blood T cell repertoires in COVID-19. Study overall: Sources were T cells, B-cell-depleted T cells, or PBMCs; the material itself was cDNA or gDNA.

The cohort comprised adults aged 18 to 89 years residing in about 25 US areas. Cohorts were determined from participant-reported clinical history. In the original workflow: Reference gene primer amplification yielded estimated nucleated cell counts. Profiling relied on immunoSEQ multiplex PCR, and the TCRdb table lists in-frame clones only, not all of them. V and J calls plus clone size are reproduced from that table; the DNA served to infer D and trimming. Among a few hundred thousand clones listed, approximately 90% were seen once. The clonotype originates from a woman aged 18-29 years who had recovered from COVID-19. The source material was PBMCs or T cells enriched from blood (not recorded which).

CDR3 DNA sequence: TGTGCCAGCAGCCACCGGGTCCAGAAAAAGAGGAACACTGAAGCTTTCTTT. Encoded protein: CASSHRVQKKRNTEAFF. The chain carries TRBV7-3 and TRBJ1-1; D not certain. The CDR3 is 17 residues long. The V gene's germline CDR1 is SGHTA and CDR2 FQGTGA. Trimming shortened V by 5 bases and J by 1 base, and 20 bases separated the two germline ends. Drawing the rest from reference TRBV7-3 and TRBJ1-1, the complete variable domain is GAGVSQTPSNKVTEKGKYVELRCDPISGHTALYWYRQSLGQGPEFLIYFQGTGAADDSGLPNDRFFAVRPEGSVSTLKIQRTERGDSAVYLCASSHRVQKKRNTEAFFGQGTRLTVV.